One and the same sample provided the 27 T cell receptor beta chains below, sequenced in a study of T cell responses to AZD1222 COVID-19 vaccine. The protocol was immunoSEQ multiplex PCR, while the TCRdb copy is restricted to in-frame clones and leaves out a portion. Of 54,000 or so clones in the sample, 87% were seen once. The specimen comprised peripheral blood, sampled on day 0 of AZD1222 vaccination. These receptors all stem from an adult in good health.

V and J are TRBV7-2 and TRBJ2-3, with D possibly TRBD2 on 6 matching bases. The CDR3 has 13 residues. V gave up 6 bases and J gave up 1 base, with 8 bases separating them. CDR1 is SGHTA and CDR2 is FQGNSA in the germline V gene. This CDR3 is CASRGGRTDTQYF. DNA for the CDR3: TGTGCCAGCAGGGGGGGACGCACAGATACGCAGTATTTT.

J is TRBJ2-5 and V is TRBV3-1 (or the pseudogene TRBV3-2), with TRBD2 matching 15 bases. Trimming at V came to 0 bases and at J to 6 bases, leaving 2 bases not matched to a gene. The CDR3 covers 16 residues. Germline CDR1 is LGHDT and CDR2 is YNNKEL (reference sequence). CDR3 residues: CASSQEGLAGGQTQYF. The CDR3 DNA sequence: TGTGCCAGCAGCCAAGAGGGACTAGCGGGGGGACAGACCCAGTACTTC.

The gene calls are TRBV7-9 and TRBJ1-4; no clear D. CDR1 is SEHNR, CDR2 FQNEAQ, per germline (reference sequence). This CDR3 contains 12 residues. Trimming removed 2 bases at V and 6 bases at J, with 4 bases between. The CDR3: CASSLWDEKLFF. CDR3 nucleotide sequence: TGTGCCAGCAGCTTATGGGATGAAAAACTGTTTTTT.

The CDR3 is CATDRSSYNEQFF. Here the CDR3 DNA reads TGTGCCACCGACCGTAGCTCCTACAATGAGCAGTTCTTC. This rearrangement joins TRBV28 to TRBJ2-1; no clear D. CDR3 length equals 13 residues. CDR1 MDHEN and CDR2 SYDVKM come from the germline V gene. With 10 bases removed from V and 0 bases from J, the gap between germline ends came to 10 bases.

This rearrangement joins TRBV6-6 to TRBJ2-1; D is perhaps TRBD2 (6 bases). The CDR3 is made up of 16 amino acids. The germline V and J ends were trimmed by 3 bases and 3 bases, with 15 bases remaining between them. Germline CDR1 reads MNHNY; CDR2 reads SVGAGI (reference sequence). CDR3 DNA sequence: TGTGCCAGCAGTTATCAGTTGGCGGGGATCTACAATGAGCAGTTCTTC. It translates to CASSYQLAGIYNEQFF.

This chain uses TRBV10-3 with TRBJ1-1, with 9 bases aligning to TRBD1. This CDR3 comprises 15 residues. Trimming removed 7 bases from V and 0 bases from J; junction bases left unmatched: 6. Germline V gene lookup returns CDR1 ENHRY and CDR2 SYGVKD. DNA of the CDR3: TGTGCCATCACACCCGACAGGGGGGTGAACACTGAAGCTTTCTTT. Protein product: CAITPDRGVNTEAFF.

The chain combines TRBV3-1 (or the pseudogene TRBV3-2) with TRBJ1-6; no firm D call. This CDR3 has 16 residues. In germline, CDR1 is LGHDT, CDR2 YNNKEL (reference sequence). V was trimmed by 4 bases and J by 8 bases, leaving 18 bases between them. CDR3 region: CASSPLPGRSDSPLHF. The CDR3 DNA is TGTGCCAGCAGCCCTCTTCCGGGCCGCTCCGATTCACCCCTCCACTTT.

The CDR3 protein is CASSLNLGNTIYF. Here the CDR3 DNA reads TGTGCCAGCAGTTTGAACCTCGGAAACACCATATATTTT. This chain joins TRBV12-3 or TRBV12-4 and TRBJ1-3, with no clear D. The V end lost 3 bases, the J end lost 4 bases, and 7 bases lay between the germline ends. The CDR3 extends over 13 amino acids.

The chain carries TRBV7-5 and TRBJ2-7; the DNA was not used to check the table's D call, TRBD1. TRBV7-5 is reported as a pseudogene. The length of the CDR3 is 17 residues. CDR3 protein: CVRSPHSGQFSSYEQYF. As DNA, the CDR3 is TGTGTCAGAAGCCCCCATTCCGGACAGTTTAGCTCCTACGAGCAGTACTTC.

The gene calls are TRBV3-1 (or the pseudogene TRBV3-2) and TRBJ2-7; a possible D gene is TRBD2 (5 bases). V was cut by 3 bases and J by 6 bases, with 15 bases left in between. Germline CDR1 and CDR2: LGHDT and YNNKEL (reference sequence). The CDR3 runs to 14 residues. The CDR3 sequence is CASSQGSDGSEQYF. In DNA form, the CDR3 reads TGTGCCAGCAGCCAGGGTAGCGATGGCAGCGAGCAGTACTTC.

This clone appeared a single time. The gene calls are TRBV28 and TRBJ1-4; 9 bases are shared with TRBD1. The CDR3 consists of 14 residues. V shed 10 bases and J 2 bases; nucleotides not matched to a gene: 5. Germline V lookup: CDR1 MDHEN, CDR2 SYDVKM. The CDR3 region is CAITGTGTNEKLFF. For the CDR3, the DNA is TGTGCCATCACCGGGACAGGGACTAATGAAAAACTGTTTTTT.

This sequence joins TRBV7-2 and TRBJ1-2; D gene uncertain. CDR1 SGHTA and CDR2 FQGNSA come from the germline V gene. The CDR3 runs to 12 residues. The germline V and J ends were trimmed by 1 base and 8 bases, with 8 bases remaining between them. The CDR3 loop reads CASSLGDRGYTF. In DNA, the CDR3 is TGTGCCAGCAGCTTAGGGGATCGGGGCTACACCTTC.

This clone was counted a single time. The chain combines TRBV5-1 with TRBJ1-1, with TRBD1 matching 11 bases. The germline V gene has CDR1 SGHRS and CDR2 YFSETQ. J lost 1 base, V lost 0 bases, and 8 bases had no gene match. This CDR3 has 18 amino acids. CDR3 sequence (DNA): TGCGCCAGCAGCTTGGAACCCGGGACAGGGGGTAGGAACACTGAAGCTTTCTTT. Amino acid sequence: CASSLEPGTGGRNTEAFF.

The J gene is TRBJ2-6, the V gene TRBV4-2; D not certain. The CDR3 is 16 amino acids. Germline-derived CDR1 and CDR2 are LGHNA and YNFKEQ. Trimming removed 0 bases at V and 0 bases at J, with 6 bases between. CDR3 sequence reads: CASSQEKSSGANVLTF. The CDR3 DNA follows: TGTGCCAGCAGCCAAGAAAAGTCCTCTGGGGCCAACGTCCTGACTTTC.

The J gene is TRBJ2-1, the V gene TRBV19, with D hard to call. Trimming took 7 bases from V and 4 from J, leaving 5 bases between them. Germline V CDR1 and CDR2: LNHDA, SQIVND (reference sequence). This CDR3 is 11 amino acids long. In nucleotides, the CDR3 is TGTGCCAGTAAGATTTACAATGAGCAGTTCTTC. Its protein product is CASKIYNEQFF.

This clone showed up just once. The rearrangement uses TRBV12-3 or TRBV12-4 and TRBJ2-2, with D unresolved. V was clipped by 9 bases and J by 8 bases, with 13 bases between them. The length of the CDR3 is 12 residues. CDR3 sequence: CASGLGRGELFF. In nucleotides, the CDR3 is TGTGCCAGTGGGTTGGGCAGGGGGGAGCTGTTTTTT.

J is TRBJ2-5 and V is TRBV6-5; TRBD2 agrees at 7 bases. Germline CDR1 reads MNHEY; CDR2 reads SVGAGI. There are 15 residues in the CDR3. V trimming: 6 bases; J trimming: 1 base; junction bases outside the gene matches: 8. The CDR3 loop reads CASRRTSALQETQYF. DNA of the CDR3: TGTGCCAGCAGGCGTACTAGCGCCCTCCAAGAGACCCAGTACTTC.

V usage is TRBV9 and J usage is TRBJ1-3; possibly TRBD1 for D (5 bases). Germline CDR1 SGDLS, CDR2 YYNGEE. The V end was cut by 0 bases, the J end by 0 bases, with 7 bases between. CDR3 length: 15 residues. The CDR3 bases are TGTGCCAGCAGCGTAGTTGGGGGCTCTGGAAACACCATATATTTT. Its translation: CASSVVGGSGNTIYF.

This clone occurred a few times. The V call is TRBV5-1, the J call TRBJ1-6; a possible D gene is TRBD1 (6 bases). Looked up from germline, CDR1 is SGHRS and CDR2 is YFSETQ. V lost 5 bases and J 7 bases, leaving 13 bases between the germline ends. The CDR3 totals 14 residues. The CDR3 loop is CASSNQGYNSPLHF. CDR3 in DNA: TGCGCCAGCAGTAACCAGGGGTACAATTCACCCCTCCACTTT.

This chain links TRBV6-5 with TRBJ1-1; D unresolved. Germline values: CDR1 MNHEY, CDR2 SVGAGI. The CDR3 contains 14 residues. With 6 bases removed from V and 4 bases from J, the gap between germline ends came to 15 bases. CDR3 in DNA: TGTGCCAGCAGCCCCGTACGTTCAGGCACTGAAGCTTTCTTT. This encodes CASSPVRSGTEAFF.

A few counts support this clone. The chain couples TRBV7-8 to TRBJ2-7; 8 bases map to TRBD1. This CDR3 spans 15 amino acids. Germline V gives CDR1 SGHVS, CDR2 FQNEAQ. Trimming took 6 bases from V and 1 from J; bases not matched to a gene: 8. Here the CDR3 reads CASRVDRGSSYEQYF. CDR3 nucleotides: TGTGCCAGCAGAGTAGACAGGGGCAGTTCCTACGAGCAGTACTTC.

Only a few counts were recorded for this clone. The rearrangement uses TRBV5-6 and TRBJ2-7; no clear D gene. Germline V gene data show CDR1 as SGHDT and CDR2 as YYEEEE. The V end was cut by 3 bases, the J end by 4 bases, with 11 bases between. The CDR3 covers 13 residues. This CDR3 is CASSSPVEYEQYF. The CDR3 bases are TGTGCCAGCAGCTCCCCTGTGGAGTACGAGCAGTACTTC.

This clone was found once. The gene calls are TRBV29-1 and TRBJ1-1; tentatively, D is TRBD1 (5 bases). The CDR3 is made up of 12 amino acids. The germline V and J ends were trimmed by 8 bases and 2 bases, with 12 bases remaining between them. Germline V gives CDR1 SQVTM, CDR2 ANQGSEA. CDR3 nucleotides: TGCAGCACCAGGGACGGTAACACTGAAGCTTTCTTT. Its protein product is CSTRDGNTEAFF.

The genes are TRBV7-2 and TRBJ2-5, with D possibly matching TRBD1 (5 bases). The CDR3 consists of 13 residues. Per germline, CDR1 SGHTA and CDR2 FQGNSA. The germline V and J ends were trimmed by 3 bases and 3 bases, with 8 bases remaining between them. CDR3 sequence reads: CASSLGQEETQYF. CDR3 nucleotide sequence: TGTGCCAGCAGCTTGGGGCAAGAAGAGACCCAGTACTTC.

The CDR3 DNA reads TGCGCCAGCAGCCAAGATATGGTAGTCCAAGAGACCCAGTACTTC. It is translated as CASSQDMVVQETQYF. V gene TRBV4-1 combines with J gene TRBJ2-5, with D unclear. The V end lost 0 bases, the J end lost 1 base, and 9 bases lay between the germline ends. The germline gives CDR1 MGHRA, CDR2 YSYEKL. The CDR3 is 15 residues long.

The V call is TRBV7-9, the J call TRBJ2-7; D is ambiguous. Germline CDR1 is SEHNR and CDR2 is FQNEAQ (reference sequence). This CDR3 spans 13 amino acids. The ends were cut back, 2 bases at V and 6 bases at J, with 11 bases in the middle. Here the CDR3 DNA reads TGTGCCAGCAGCTTAATAGGGCCCCTCGAGCAGTACTTC. This sequence encodes CASSLIGPLEQYF.

This rearrangement joins TRBV2 to TRBJ2-7, with 8 bases fitting TRBD2. J lost 3 bases, V lost 0 bases, and 10 bases had no gene match. Germline values: CDR1 SNHLY, CDR2 FYNNEI. The CDR3 loop spans 17 amino acids. CDR3 loop: CASSEALPRGGFYEQYF. The DNA of the CDR3 is TGTGCCAGCAGTGAAGCGCTTCCCCGGGGGGGGTTCTACGAGCAGTACTTC.